This entry lists 24 T cell receptor beta chains sequenced from one sample in a study of blood T cell repertoires in COVID-19. TCRdb's table, derived via immunoSEQ multiplex PCR, lists solely in-frame clones and lacks some. The sample lists 80,000 or so clones, more than 70% occurring once. The sequencing input was peripheral blood. The receptors derive from a man in his fifties or sixties with acute or convalescent COVID-19.

In this sample, this clone turned up once. The chain uses TRBV6-1 and TRBJ2-1; D uncertain. Germline CDR1 is MNHNS and CDR2 is SASEGT. The CDR3 sequence is 11 residues long. Trimming removed 5 bases from V and 13 bases from J, with 12 bases in between. CDR3: CASSWVENQFF. CDR3 nucleotide sequence: TGTGCCAGCAGTTGGGTGGAGAACCAGTTCTTC.

The gene calls are TRBV10-2 and TRBJ1-2; 8 bases fit TRBD1. CDR1 is WSHSY, CDR2 SAAADI, per germline. V lost 0 bases and J lost 6; bases outside the gene matches: 3. This CDR3 is 14 amino acids long. This chain's CDR3 is CASSESDRVDGYTF. Here the CDR3 DNA reads TGCGCCAGCAGTGAGTCGGACAGGGTCGATGGCTACACCTTC.

The chain joins TRBV25-1 to TRBJ2-5; D gene uncertain. Germline V gene lookup returns CDR1 MGHDK and CDR2 SYGVNS. This CDR3 has 15 amino acids. Trimming pared 1 base from V and 5 bases from J, leaving 14 bases between. CDR3 loop: CASSESPRLTETQYF. CDR3 coding DNA: TGTGCCAGCAGTGAATCGCCCCGCCTAACGGAGACCCAGTACTTC.

This chain uses TRBV19 with TRBJ2-1; 9 nucleotides align to TRBD2. The CDR3 runs to 15 residues. The junction had 5 bases not matched to a gene; V was cut back by 3 bases and J by 5 bases. The germline CDR1 and CDR2 sequences are LNHDA and SQIVND (reference sequence). The CDR3 region has the DNA TGTGCCAGTAGTATTGGAGCGGGGGGTAACAATGAGCAGTTCTTC. This sequence encodes CASSIGAGGNNEQFF.

This sequence joins TRBV7-9 and TRBJ1-1; possible D gene TRBD1, 5 bases. This CDR3 contains 13 residues. V was trimmed by 5 bases and J by 7 bases, leaving 14 bases between them. The germline V gene encodes CDR1 SEHNR and CDR2 FQNEAQ (reference sequence). The CDR3 loop is CASSLRATDEAFF. As DNA, the CDR3 is TGTGCCAGCAGCCTCAGGGCCACCGATGAAGCTTTCTTT. Complete variable domain (other parts from reference TRBV7-9 and TRBJ1-1): DTGVSQNPRHKITKRGQNVTFRCDPISEHNRLYWYRQTLGQGPEFLTYFQNEAQLEKSRLLSDRFSAERPKGSFSTLEIQRTEQGDSAMYLCASSLRATDEAFFGQGTRLTVV.

The rearrangement uses TRBV6-5 and TRBJ1-2; D uncertain. The CDR3 is 15 amino acids. V lost 4 bases and J lost 1, with 13 bases in between. Germline V gene lookup returns CDR1 MNHEY and CDR2 SVGAGI. CDR3 DNA: TGTGCCAGCAGTTGGAGTCGCAACCTTAACTATGGCTACACCTTC. Its translation is CASSWSRNLNYGYTF.

This sequence joins TRBV7-3 and TRBJ1-1; D call uncertain. From germline, CDR1 is SGHTA and CDR2 FQGTGA. Trimming shortened V by 1 base and J by 4 bases, and 13 bases separated the two germline ends. The CDR3 consists of 15 residues. CDR3 loop: CASSLMPGGGTEAFF. The CDR3 region has the DNA TGTGCCAGCAGCTTAATGCCCGGCGGCGGCACTGAAGCTTTCTTT.

The chain carries TRBV2 and TRBJ2-3, with 8 bases identical to TRBD2. The CDR3 is made up of 15 amino acids. Germline V gene lookup returns CDR1 SNHLY and CDR2 FYNNEI. J was trimmed by 0 bases and V by 7 bases; bases with no gene match: 6. CDR3 coding DNA: TGTGCCAGCAAAGGACTAGCTGCTAGCACAGATACGCAGTATTTT. It yields the protein CASKGLAASTDTQYF.

This clone was detected a few times. The CDR3 protein is CASSRQGGEGHEQYF. The CDR3 DNA is TGTGCCAGCAGCCGACAAGGGGGTGAGGGACACGAGCAGTACTTC. The chain uses TRBV9 and TRBJ2-7; a weak D match, TRBD1 (6 bases). Looked up from germline, CDR1 is SGDLS and CDR2 is YYNGEE. This CDR3 is built from 15 residues. Trimming shortened V by 4 bases and J by 5 bases, and 19 bases separated the two germline ends.

The chain is built from TRBV7-2 and TRBJ2-2, with TRBD1 matching over 10 bases. The V gene's germline CDR1 is SGHTA and CDR2 FQGNSA. This CDR3 is built from 15 residues. V shed 4 bases, J shed 7 bases, and the junction held 6 bases outside the gene matches. This CDR3 is CASSYDRGRGGELFF. CDR3 in DNA: TGTGCCAGCAGCTACGACAGGGGGCGAGGCGGGGAGCTGTTTTTT.

The V and J genes are TRBV25-1 and TRBJ2-3; 9 nucleotides align to TRBD1. V lost 5 bases and J lost 3; bases outside the gene matches: 12. CDR3 length: 17 residues. Germline CDR1 and CDR2: MGHDK and SYGVNS. CDR3 nucleotides: TGTGCCAGCAGTTTCTCCAGGACAGGGGCAGTGACAGATACGCAGTATTTT. This sequence encodes CASSFSRTGAVTDTQYF.

The chain is built from TRBV7-3 and TRBJ2-1, with TRBD2 as a possible D gene (5 bases). Looked up from germline, CDR1 is SGHTA and CDR2 is FQGTGA. The V gene lost 1 base and the J gene lost 0 bases, with 13 bases spanning the gap. The CDR3 is 17 amino acids. The CDR3 region has the DNA TGTGCCAGCAGCTTAAGACCCGGGGTTAGCTCCTACAATGAGCAGTTCTTC. Translated: CASSLRPGVSSYNEQFF. Full variable domain (remainder filled in from reference TRBV7-3 and TRBJ2-1): GAGVSQTPSNKVTEKGKYVELRCDPISGHTALYWYRQSLGQGPEFLIYFQGTGAADDSGLPNDRFFAVRPEGSVSTLKIQRTERGDSAVYLCASSLRPGVSSYNEQFFGPGTRLTVL.

This chain joins TRBV4-1 and TRBJ1-4; perhaps TRBD1 as D (6 bases). V was clipped by 4 bases and J by 8 bases, with 14 bases between them. Germline lookup yields CDR1 MGHRA and CDR2 YSYEKL. The CDR3 loop spans 14 amino acids. This CDR3 is CASSPAGAGEKLFF. CDR3 bases: TGCGCCAGCAGCCCAGCAGGGGCTGGGGAAAAACTGTTTTTT.

The rearrangement links TRBV28 to TRBJ1-2; 8 nucleotides match TRBD1. Germline V lookup: CDR1 MDHEN, CDR2 SYDVKM. The CDR3 loop spans 12 amino acids. V was pared by 6 bases and J by 5 bases, with 2 bases of the junction left unmatched. The CDR3 protein is CASRRQGYGYTF. As DNA, the CDR3 is TGTGCCAGCAGGCGACAGGGGTATGGCTACACCTTC.

A word on this clone: Other nucleotide sequences in the sample specify the same CDR3. V usage is TRBV15 and J usage is TRBJ2-5; D possibly corresponds to TRBD1 (5 bases). The V gene lost 3 bases and the J gene lost 4 bases, with 9 bases spanning the gap. CDR1 and CDR2 (germline): LNHNV, YYDKDF (reference sequence). This CDR3 is 13 amino acids long. CDR3 sequence: CATSRDRGETQYF. CDR3 DNA sequence: TGTGCCACCAGCAGGGATAGGGGAGAGACCCAGTACTTC.

V and J are TRBV7-2 and TRBJ2-7; possible D gene TRBD1, 5 bases. The CDR3 consists of 14 residues. V lost 1 base to trimming and J lost 5 bases, with 12 bases between them. Germline V CDR1 and CDR2: SGHTA, FQGNSA. The CDR3 bases are TGTGCCAGCAGCTTAGGGCCAGGGTTGCACGAGCAGTACTTC. It codes for CASSLGPGLHEQYF.

This chain links TRBV5-1 with TRBJ1-4; the match to TRBD1 covers 9 bases. Per germline, CDR1 SGHRS and CDR2 YFSETQ. This CDR3 is built from 14 residues. With V trimmed by 4 bases and J by 7 bases, 5 bases remained unmatched. CDR3 coding DNA: TGCGCCAGCAGCCTACAGGGGGCAGGTGAAAAACTGTTTTTT. It codes for CASSLQGAGEKLFF.

The chain uses TRBV7-3 and TRBJ2-3, with a tentative D call TRBD2 (5 bases). V gave up 4 bases and J gave up 0 bases, with 11 bases separating them. The CDR3 has 15 residues. The germline V gene encodes CDR1 SGHTA and CDR2 FQGTGA. CDR3 sequence reads: CASSSSGISTDTQYF. The CDR3 coding sequence is TGTGCCAGCAGCTCTTCCGGGATTAGCACAGATACGCAGTATTTT.

The V gene is TRBV7-2, the J gene TRBJ2-3; 9 bases are shared with TRBD2. V dropped 4 bases and J dropped 5; count of bases not matched to a gene: 10. The CDR3 length is 16 residues. Germline values: CDR1 SGHTA, CDR2 FQGNSA. CDR3 sequence: CASSSLGGGAGDTQYF. The CDR3 nucleotides read TGTGCCAGCAGCTCCCTGGGCGGGGGGGCCGGAGATACGCAGTATTTT. Complete variable domain (other parts from reference TRBV7-2 and TRBJ2-3): GAGVSQSPSNKVTEKGKDVELRCDPISGHTALYWYRQSLGQGLEFLIYFQGNSAPDKSGLPSDRFSAERTGGSVSTLTIQRTQQEDSAVYLCASSSLGGGAGDTQYFGPGTRLTVL.

This clone was seen only a few times. The V and J genes are TRBV12-3 or TRBV12-4 and TRBJ1-1; D possibly corresponds to TRBD1 (6 bases). The CDR3 covers 13 residues. V lost 6 bases, J lost 11 bases, and 19 bases lay in between. CDR3 residues: CASSLTGAFVAFF. In DNA form, the CDR3 reads TGTGCCAGCAGCCTGACAGGCGCCTTTGTGGCTTTCTTT.

The rearrangement links TRBV11-1 to TRBJ1-2, with D maybe TRBD1 (5 bases). With 5 bases removed from V and 7 bases from J, the gap between germline ends came to 17 bases. The CDR3 runs to 14 residues. The germline V gene has CDR1 SGHAT and CDR2 FQDESV (reference sequence). The chain's CDR3 is CASSPDIQSRGYTF. The CDR3 DNA is TGTGCCAGCAGCCCGGACATCCAGAGTCGTGGCTACACCTTC. Together with reference TRBV11-1 and TRBJ1-2, the CDR3 gives the full variable domain: EAEVAQSPRYKITEKSQAVAFWCDPISGHATLYWYRQILGQGPELLVQFQDESVVDDSQLPKDRFSAERLKGVDSTLKIQPAELGDSAMYLCASSPDIQSRGYTFGSGTRLTVV.

V gene TRBV11-2 combines with J gene TRBJ1-1; D is unresolved. V lost 2 bases, J lost 3 bases, and 7 bases lay in between. The V gene's germline CDR1 is SGHAT and CDR2 FQNNGV. The CDR3 contains 13 residues. The CDR3 sequence: CASSLSEDTEAFF. In nucleotides, the CDR3 is TGTGCCAGCAGCTTATCCGAGGACACTGAAGCTTTCTTT.

The chain is built from TRBV1 and TRBJ2-4; the table names TRBD2, a call not compared with the DNA. TRBV1 is recorded as a pseudogene. The CDR3 has 20 residues. The CDR3 reads CTSSQRTARETRESINIQYF. In DNA form, the CDR3 reads TGCACCAGCAGCCAAAGGACAGCCCGGGAAACGCGGGAGTCTATAAACATTCAGTACTTC.

This chain joins TRBV18 and TRBJ2-2; 13 bases are a match to TRBD2. The V and J ends lost 1 base and 2 bases, in that order; junction bases with no gene match: 4. Germline-derived CDR1 and CDR2 are KGHSH and LQKENI. This CDR3 spans 18 amino acids. The CDR3 here is CASSPQGLAGVNTGELFF. Here the CDR3 DNA reads TGTGCCAGCTCACCACAAGGACTAGCGGGGGTTAACACCGGGGAGCTGTTTTTT.